A selection of T cell receptor beta chains follows, all from one sample in a study of cytotoxic CD8 clonotypes in ibrutinib-treated CLL. Profiling relied on immunoSEQ multiplex PCR, and the TCRdb table lists in-frame clones only, not all of them. Among hundreds of thousands of clones listed, approximately 80% were seen once. Sequenced here: PBMCs, sampled before ibrutinib treatment. The receptors were gathered from a human donor with chronic lymphocytic leukemia. CDR3s include the opening cysteine and the closing phenylalanine or tryptophan.

v_call: TRBV4-1; j_call: TRBJ2-3; cdr3_aa: CASSQQFSADTQYF
v_call: TRBV7-9; j_call: TRBJ2-2; cdr3_aa: CASSGRLTGLTGELFF
v_call: TRBV5-1; j_call: TRBJ2-1; cdr3_aa: CASSLQNSGNEQFF
v_call: TRBV11-3; j_call: TRBJ2-1; cdr3_aa: CASSLASSYNEQFF
v_call: TRBV7-8; j_call: TRBJ1-5; cdr3_aa: CASSLTGDGDQPQHF
v_call: TRBV7-2; j_call: TRBJ2-3; cdr3_aa: CASSFPEAGMSTDTQYF
v_call: TRBV9; j_call: TRBJ2-3; cdr3_aa: CASSAGALGTDTQYF
v_call: TRBV6-5; j_call: TRBJ2-7; cdr3_aa: CASSLRGTYEQYF
v_call: TRBV19; j_call: TRBJ1-5; cdr3_aa: CASSIDIGNQPQHF
v_call: TRBV7-2; j_call: TRBJ1-1; cdr3_aa: CASSLVQGPTEAFF
v_call: TRBV9; j_call: TRBJ1-2; cdr3_aa: CASSAPRDRELGYTF
v_call: TRBV15; j_call: TRBJ1-1; cdr3_aa: CATSTEQGAGTEAFF
v_call: TRBV27; j_call: TRBJ2-7; cdr3_aa: CASSLRDTDYEQYF
v_call: TRBV7-3; j_call: TRBJ2-6; cdr3_aa: CASSFLVPGSGANVLTF
v_call: TRBV13; j_call: TRBJ2-5; cdr3_aa: CASSLAGGETQYF
v_call: TRBV7-9; j_call: TRBJ2-3; cdr3_aa: CASSSQRERTDTQYF
v_call: TRBV19; j_call: TRBJ1-5; cdr3_aa: CASSGTADYPQHF
v_call: TRBV14; j_call: TRBJ2-7; cdr3_aa: CASSRTSGAYEQYF
v_call: TRBV4-1; j_call: TRBJ1-5; cdr3_aa: CASSYRGSQPQHF
v_call: TRBV28; j_call: TRBJ2-7; cdr3_aa: CASSVRGLAFEQYF
v_call: TRBV9; j_call: TRBJ2-7; cdr3_aa: CASSVEASGGNTYEQYF
v_call: TRBV5-1; j_call: TRBJ2-3; cdr3_aa: CASSLVGLAGLTDTQYF
v_call: TRBV11-2; j_call: TRBJ2-7; cdr3_aa: CASSLDSGLGDYEQYF
v_call: TRBV7-9; j_call: TRBJ1-2; cdr3_aa: CASSPRFGSYYGYTF
v_call: TRBV10-3; j_call: TRBJ2-7; cdr3_aa: CAISEKRQATYEQYF
v_call: TRBV18; j_call: TRBJ2-2; cdr3_aa: CASSPRDSSNTGELFF
v_call: TRBV5-1; j_call: TRBJ2-1; cdr3_aa: CASSWQGANSYNEQFF